This T cell receptor (beta chain) appears in the sequencing data of a study of cytomegalovirus exposure and HLA in healthy donors. The primer mix had 60 Vbeta and 13 Jbeta primers. Clones were sequenced by immunoSEQ multiplex PCR, and TCRdb holds only the in-frame ones, with some missing. The sample yields around 82,000 clones, about 78% seen once. This CDR3 has 13 amino acids. V lost 6 bases and J 1 base, leaving 9 bases between the germline ends. Germline CDR1 SGHAT, CDR2 FQNNGV. Specimen: PBMCs. J is TRBJ1-1 and V is TRBV11-2; D remains unclear. The TCR was taken from a male donor in good health and CMV-seropositive. The CDR3 loop is CASRLRQNTEAFF. CDR3 bases: TGTGCCAGCAGGTTGAGACAGAACACTGAAGCTTTCTTT.